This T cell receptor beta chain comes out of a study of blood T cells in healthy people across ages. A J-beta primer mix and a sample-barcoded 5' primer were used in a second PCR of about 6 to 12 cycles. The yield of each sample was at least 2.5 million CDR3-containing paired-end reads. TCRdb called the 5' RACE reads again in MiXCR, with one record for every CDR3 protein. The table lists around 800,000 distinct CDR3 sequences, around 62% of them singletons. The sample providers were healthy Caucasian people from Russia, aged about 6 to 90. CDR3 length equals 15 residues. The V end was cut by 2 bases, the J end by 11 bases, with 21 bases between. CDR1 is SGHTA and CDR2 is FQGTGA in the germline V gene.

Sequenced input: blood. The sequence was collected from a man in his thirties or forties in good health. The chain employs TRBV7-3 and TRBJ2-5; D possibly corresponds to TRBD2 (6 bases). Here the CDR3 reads CASSLWGETYNEQYF. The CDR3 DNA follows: TGTGCCAGCAGCTTATGGGGGGAGACCTACAATGAGCAGTACTTC.